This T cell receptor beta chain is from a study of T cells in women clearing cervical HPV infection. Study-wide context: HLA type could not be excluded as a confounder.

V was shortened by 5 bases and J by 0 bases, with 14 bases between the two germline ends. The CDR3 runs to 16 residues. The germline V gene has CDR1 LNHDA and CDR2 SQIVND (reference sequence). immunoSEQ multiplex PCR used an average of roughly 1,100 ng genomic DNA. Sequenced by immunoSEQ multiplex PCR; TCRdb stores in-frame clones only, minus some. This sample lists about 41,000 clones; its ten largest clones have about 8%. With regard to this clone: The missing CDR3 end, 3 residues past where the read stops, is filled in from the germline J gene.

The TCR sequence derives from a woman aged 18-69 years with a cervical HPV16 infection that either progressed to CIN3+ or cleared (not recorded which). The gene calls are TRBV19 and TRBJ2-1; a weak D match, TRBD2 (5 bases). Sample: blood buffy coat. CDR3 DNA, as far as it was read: TGTGCCAGTAGTCAGACTACCCTCAGCTCCTACAATGAG. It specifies CASSQTTLSSYNE. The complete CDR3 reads CASSQTTLSSYNEQFF.